This T cell receptor beta chain was documented in a study of T-cell memory formation after mild COVID-19 (dated by TCRdb to about 2021). Describing the broader study: TCR sequence clusters from the two donors were found to be largely donor specific. T-cell clones expanding and contracting after mild COVID-19 in two donors were tracked by longitudinal TCRalpha and TCRbeta repertoire sequencing. The cohort comprised two young, previously healthy adult volunteers, one female and one male.

Sequencing relied on an Illumina NovaSeq 6000. TCRalpha and TCRbeta cDNA libraries were built by 5'RACE with constant-segment primers, adding sample barcodes and unique molecular identifiers. Trizol reagent was used to extract RNA from every sample. Libraries were amplified in two PCR steps, with a second sample barcode and Illumina TruSeq adapters added in the second step. Sequencing of libraries was performed on an Illumina NovaSeq with 2 x 150 bp paired-end reads. Per the authors' processing: Demultiplexing of reads and collapsing into UMI-guided consensus sequences were performed with migec v1.2.7. Using mixcr v2.1.11, UMI consensuses were aligned to TRA and TRB V and J templates and then assembled into clonotypes. A clonotype was counted as expanded or contracted only if both edgeR and NoisET called the change significant, with noise models trained on biological replicates. For edgeR calls, a false discovery rate-adjusted p below 0.01 and a log2 fold-change threshold of 1 were applied. As an exploratory analysis of dynamics, max-normalized trajectories of the 1000 most abundant clonotypes were examined with PCA combined with hierarchical clustering. Each responding clone was given a CD4 or CD8 phenotype based on the CD4+ and CD8+ repertoires, which had been sequenced separately. TCRdb reran the public reads through fastp at Q25 and MiXCR, keeping productive beta chains. Each CDR3 protein appears once, grouped with its most common genes and DNA. The V and J calls come from TCRdb's annotation, not from the publication. Within this sample are a few hundred thousand distinct CDR3 sequences, with around 8% of them counted one time only. Approximately 22% of the sample comes from the top ten.

The research as a whole found: Some responding clones were detected in pre-infection memory, which suggested that pre-existing cross-reactive memory T cells had joined the SARS-CoV-2 response. Only a couple of mild cases were covered in the study, and larger cohorts including severe cases with pre-infection samples were considered necessary. Clones contracting from day 15 to 85 had balanced CD4/CD8 phenotypes, while a second wave expanding from day 15 to 37 was biased towards CD4+. SARS-CoV-2 specificity of the second-wave clones peaking on day 37 was not confirmed. Contracting CD4+ clones appeared mostly in the CM and EM memory subsets, whereas CD8+ clones were enriched in EMRA.

Ficoll-Paque density gradient centrifugation was used to isolate PBMCs. A remark on this clonotype: Its antigen has not been determined. No much larger clone is present one base from it, and per-base qualities are unavailable.

Sequences were obtained from PBMCs or a T cell subset sorted from them (not recorded which). The source is a man between 18 and 29 years old who had mild COVID-19 (a few samples of this study predate the infection). The sample titles of this study are shuffled in the database, so cell type and time point are left out; the donor was told from shared clones.

This receptor carries the CDR3 CASSYKGGGSPLHF. The DNA sequence follows: TGTGCCAGCAGTTACAAGGGCGGAGGTTCACCCCTCCACTTT. Recombination linked TRBV6-5 to TRBJ1-6; the D gene is not confidently resolved. Reading from cysteine to phenylalanine, the CDR3 counts 14 amino acids. Just the 42-base CDR3 DNA is kept, in frame starting at base 1. V is reduced by 2 bases and J by 9 bases, leaving a spacing of 11 bases between them. Per the germline V gene, MNHEY is the CDR1 and SVGAGI is the CDR2.